Following are 3 T cell receptor beta chains from one sample sequenced in a study of cytomegalovirus exposure and HLA in healthy donors. The study ran its PCR with 60 Vbeta and 13 Jbeta primers. Libraries were prepared by immunoSEQ multiplex PCR; TCRdb keeps only in-frame clonotypes and omits some of them. The sample lists approximately 140,000 clones, around 79% occurring once. Sequencing input: PBMCs. These TCRs come from a woman aged 45-60 years in good health and CMV-seropositive.

The V and J genes are TRBV18 and TRBJ2-7; D gene ambiguous. V was cut by 4 bases and J by 1 base, with 11 bases left in between. The germline V gene has CDR1 KGHSH and CDR2 LQKENI. This CDR3 comprises 14 residues. CDR3 sequence reads: CASSQPSVSYEQYF. The CDR3 nucleotides are TGTGCCAGCTCACAACCGTCGGTATCCTACGAGCAGTACTTC.

The chain carries TRBV28 and TRBJ1-5; D is possibly TRBD1 (6 bases). Germline lookup yields CDR1 MDHEN and CDR2 SYDVKM. CDR3 length: 15 residues. V shed 4 bases and J shed 4 bases, with 14 bases lying between them. The CDR3: CASSSPEQGNQPQHF. For the CDR3, the DNA is TGTGCCAGCAGTTCCCCGGAACAGGGAAATCAGCCCCAGCATTTT.

As regards this clone: At one of its ends the junction is not consistent with the germline gene, which may arise from a read error. The chain links TRBV7-7 to TRBJ2-7; TRBD1 matches at 7 bases. From germline, CDR1 is SSHAT and CDR2 FNYEAQ (reference sequence). CDR3 length equals 15 residues. For the CDR3, the DNA is TGTGCTAGCAGCTTGTCTATGGACAGGACCTACGAGCAGTACTTC. Residues: CASSLSMDRTYEQYF.